This TCR beta chain was captured by sequencing in a study of graft-versus-host responses after intestinal transplantation. Study-wide results and caveats: Clonal ratios of graft-versus-host to host-versus-graft in allografts were high for patients exhibiting graft-donor T cell macrochimerism.

Germline V gene lookup returns CDR1 MDHEN and CDR2 SYDVKM. The CDR3 is 13 amino acids. The germline V and J ends were trimmed by 2 bases and 3 bases, with 5 bases remaining between them. Profiling relied on immunoSEQ multiplex PCR, and the TCRdb table lists in-frame clones only, not all of them. The sample shows about 120,000 clones, around 96% of them seen only once. With regard to this clone: Its matching antigen is unknown.

J is TRBJ2-1 and V is TRBV28; no firm D call. Sequencing was performed on unstimulated CD8+ T cells sorted from spleen or lymph node cells, taken before intestinal transplant. The clonotype originates from a human donor who received an intestinal transplant. CDR3 region: CASSLGVYNEQFF. CDR3 in DNA: TGTGCCAGCAGTTTAGGCGTCTACAATGAGCAGTTCTTC.